A single sample is the source of the 9 T cell receptor beta chains below, sequenced in a study of T-cell reconstitution after alpha-beta-depleted transplantation in children. Preparing the TCRbeta library involved the use of unique molecular identifiers. MiXCR, applied by TCRdb to the PCR reads, yields one record per CDR3 protein. The sample has 700,000 to 950,000 distinct CDR3 sequences; 16% are singletons. The source material was PBMCs, mostly from graft donor cells, sampled 360 days after TCRalphabeta/CD19-depleted stem cell transplant. These receptors were taken from a male patient under 18 who had a stem cell transplant for acute lymphoblastic leukemia, so the T cells may come from the graft donor.

This clonotype has a count of ten or more. The chain combines TRBV5-1 with TRBJ1-5; 10 nucleotides match TRBD1. V shed 4 bases, J shed 2 bases, and the junction held 6 bases outside the gene matches. Per the germline V gene, CDR1 is SGHRS and CDR2 is YFSETQ. The CDR3 has 16 amino acids. The CDR3 loop is CASSLGQGGGNQPQHF. CDR3 bases: TGCGCCAGCAGCCTAGGACAGGGGGGTGGCAATCAGCCCCAGCATTTT.

This clonotype occurred many times. This chain links TRBV27 with TRBJ2-7; 12 nucleotides line up with TRBD2. CDR1 MNHEY and CDR2 SMNVEV come from the germline V gene (reference sequence). V lost 5 bases and J lost 4; bases outside the gene matches: 3. The CDR3 sequence is 14 residues long. CDR3 amino acids: CASSLTSGRYEQYF. DNA of the CDR3: TGTGCCAGCAGTCTTACTAGCGGGAGGTACGAGCAGTACTTC.

This clonotype appeared a few times. The chain is built from TRBV20-1 and TRBJ1-1; D call uncertain. The CDR3 loop spans 14 amino acids. Germline lookup yields CDR1 DFQATT and CDR2 SNEGSKA (reference sequence). V was pared by 2 bases and J by 4 bases, with 14 bases between. CDR3 amino acids: CSARPNGIITEAFF. CDR3 nucleotide sequence: TGCAGTGCTAGACCAAATGGAATTATCACTGAAGCTTTCTTT.

This clonotype occurred a few times. The chain has TRBV10-3 and TRBJ1-1; TRBD1 agrees at 11 bases. CDR3 length: 16 amino acids. The J segment lost 4 bases and the V segment lost 3 bases, leaving 7 bases of the junction unmatched. CDR1 is ENHRY, CDR2 SYGVKD, per germline. The CDR3 is CAISERGTGGGTEAFF. CDR3 DNA sequence: TGTGCCATCAGTGAAAGAGGGACAGGGGGAGGCACTGAAGCTTTCTTT.

The chain uses TRBV4-1 and TRBJ1-2; 8 bases line up with TRBD1. The germline V gene encodes CDR1 MGHRA and CDR2 YSYEKL. This CDR3 is built from 14 residues. J was trimmed by 7 bases and V by 0 bases; bases with no gene match: 4. The DNA of the CDR3 is TGCGCCAGCAGCCAAGAAGGACAGGGCTTTGGCTACACCTTC. Its protein is CASSQEGQGFGYTF.

The CDR3 DNA reads TGTGCCAGCAGTTTATTGGGGAGGGATCAGCCCCAGCATTTT. Amino acid sequence: CASSLLGRDQPQHF. V usage is TRBV27 and J usage is TRBJ1-5, with D unresolved. V lost 1 base, J lost 5 bases, and 9 bases lay in between. Germline CDR1 and CDR2: MNHEY and SMNVEV (reference sequence). The CDR3 totals 14 residues.

This clonotype occurred a few times. The chain employs TRBV6-2 or TRBV6-3 and TRBJ2-5, with D hard to call. The CDR3 is 16 amino acids. CDR1 and CDR2 (germline): MNHEY, SVGEGT. V gave up 2 bases and J gave up 1 base, with 14 bases separating them. In DNA, the CDR3 is TGTGCCAGCAGTTACCCCCATCGAGCGCTCCAAGAGACCCAGTACTTC. Protein sequence: CASSYPHRALQETQYF.

The table lists this clonotype with many counts. The genes are TRBV4-2 and TRBJ2-3; D unclear. Germline lookup yields CDR1 LGHNA and CDR2 YNFKEQ. The CDR3 has 16 residues. The V end was cut by 0 bases, the J end by 1 base, with 11 bases between. CDR3 in amino acids: CASSQDLMPGTDTQYF. DNA of the CDR3: TGTGCCAGCAGCCAAGATCTCATGCCGGGCACAGATACGCAGTATTTT.

This clonotype was counted only a few times. This chain links TRBV11-2 with TRBJ2-4; D may be TRBD1 (6 bases). The ends were cut back, 5 bases at V and 0 bases at J, with 20 bases in the middle. The CDR3 contains 18 residues. Germline lookup yields CDR1 SGHAT and CDR2 FQNNGV. The CDR3 region has the DNA TGTGCCAGCAGCCCAAACCCTGGGACAAATCTAGCCAAAAACATTCAGTACTTC. It translates to CASSPNPGTNLAKNIQYF.